A single sample is the source of the 15 T cell receptor beta chains below, sequenced in a study of human T cells and chemical hapten exposure. TCRdb recomputed calls from the RACE reads with MiXCR, one row per CDR3 protein. The sample lists more than 70,000 distinct CDR3 sequences; 11% were seen once. The time point denotes: patch test 3, about 24 weeks after DPC sensitization. Treatment denoted: therapeutic diphenylcyclopropenone sensitization with weekly scalp DPC. Specimen: whole blood, collected in connection with sensitization to the hapten diphenylcyclopropenone (DPC). The receptors derive from a woman younger than 45 with alopecia areata. Some clones in this sample may be carry-over from other donors' samples.

This chain uses TRBV7-9 with TRBJ2-3; 15 bases fit TRBD2. The CDR3 totals 17 residues. CDR1 and CDR2 (germline): SEHNR, FQNEAQ (reference sequence). V shed 5 bases, J shed 4 bases, and the junction held 7 bases outside the gene matches. DNA of the CDR3: TGTGCCAGCAGCCCTTGGACTAGCGGGAGGGGCGCAGATACGCAGTATTTT. It codes for CASSPWTSGRGADTQYF. The whole variable domain, remainder taken from reference TRBV7-9 and TRBJ2-3, is DTGVSQNPRHKITKRGQNVTFRCDPISEHNRLYWYRQTLGQGPEFLTYFQNEAQLEKSRLLSDRFSAERPKGSFSTLEIQRTEQGDSAMYLCASSPWTSGRGADTQYFGPGTRLTVL.

This clonotype occurred many times. J is TRBJ1-1 and V is TRBV10-3; TRBD1 agrees at 7 bases. CDR1 is ENHRY and CDR2 is SYGVKD in the germline V gene. V was clipped by 2 bases and J by 3 bases; unmatched bases: 9. There are 16 residues in the CDR3. Here the CDR3 DNA reads TGTGCCATCAGTGAGAGGACAGGCTTCATGGACACTGAAGCTTTCTTT. It yields the protein CAISERTGFMDTEAFF.

This clonotype was seen a handful of times. The CDR3 loop reads CASSSTTDSGGSDTQYF. The CDR3 nucleotides are TGTGCCAGCAGCTCGACGACTGATTCGGGGGGGTCAGATACGCAGTATTTT. V usage is TRBV5-4 and J usage is TRBJ2-3; 8 bases align to TRBD2. The CDR3 has 17 amino acids. Germline V CDR1 and CDR2: SGHNT, YYREEE (reference sequence). With V trimmed by 3 bases and J by 4 bases, 13 bases remained unmatched.

CDR3 DNA sequence: TGCAGCGTTGGGGAAGGACAGGGGGGCCTTATGACTGAAGCTTTCTTT. Protein sequence: CSVGEGQGGLMTEAFF. The V call is TRBV29-1, the J call TRBJ1-1, with 10 bases aligning to TRBD1. Germline V gene lookup returns CDR1 SQVTM and CDR2 ANQGSEA. The junction had 13 bases not matched to a gene; V was cut back by 4 bases and J by 5 bases. The CDR3 totals 16 residues.

This clonotype was seen at least ten times. V usage is TRBV20-1 and J usage is TRBJ1-5, with D unclear. The ends were cut back, 2 bases at V and 0 bases at J, with 5 bases in the middle. Per the germline V gene, CDR1 is DFQATT and CDR2 is SNEGSKA (reference sequence). There are 13 residues in the CDR3. Written as DNA, the CDR3 is TGCAGTGCTAGAACTAATAGCAATCAGCCCCAGCATTTT. It encodes CSARTNSNQPQHF.

This clonotype occurred a few times. V and J are TRBV21-1 and TRBJ2-5; no DNA check was done on the table's D call, TRBD1. TRBV21-1 is flagged as a pseudogene. CDR3 length equals 15 residues. The CDR3 is CASSNGGSGDGTQYF. The CDR3 DNA is TGTGCCAGCAGCAATGGTGGTTCGGGGGACGGGACCCAGTACTTC.

A few counts support this clonotype. This chain links TRBV18 with TRBJ2-3; 9 bases align to TRBD1. This CDR3 has 15 residues. The V gene end was trimmed by 6 bases and the J gene end by 4 bases; junction bases not matched to a gene: 8. From germline, CDR1 is KGHSH and CDR2 LQKENI. The DNA for the CDR3 is TGTGCCAGCTCTCCCGACAGGGGGACCGCAGATACGCAGTATTTT. Protein sequence: CASSPDRGTADTQYF.

This clonotype was seen ten or more times. In nucleotides, the CDR3 is TGCAGCGTCCGGGCCACCTCCTACGAGCAGTACTTC. This encodes CSVRATSYEQYF. The rearrangement joins TRBV29-1 to TRBJ2-7; no clear D gene. Germline lookup yields CDR1 SQVTM and CDR2 ANQGSEA. CDR3 length equals 12 residues. V was clipped by 6 bases and J by 0 bases, with 9 bases between them.

This clonotype occurred many times. The V and J genes are TRBV4-2 and TRBJ2-2; TRBD2 matches at 9 bases. Germline loops: CDR1 LGHNA, CDR2 YNFKEQ. J gave up 4 bases and V 7 bases, and 7 bases lay outside the gene matches. The CDR3 runs 15 residues. CDR3 protein: CASKLAGVATGELFF. The CDR3 DNA is TGTGCCAGCAAATTAGCGGGAGTTGCCACCGGGGAGCTGTTTTTT.

The table lists this clonotype with many counts. This chain connects TRBV4-3 to TRBJ2-3, with 10 bases identical to TRBD1. From germline, CDR1 is LGHNA and CDR2 YSLEER. This CDR3 region has 18 residues. The trim removed 1 base at V and 0 bases at J, leaving 7 bases unmatched. CDR3 sequence (DNA): TGCGCCAGCAGCCAAGGTAGACAGGGGGCGACTAGCACAGATACGCAGTATTTT. Translating it yields CASSQGRQGATSTDTQYF.

This chain uses TRBV6-2 or TRBV6-3 with TRBJ1-4; 7 bases line up with TRBD1. J gave up 10 bases and V 2 bases, and 4 bases lay outside the gene matches. CDR1 and CDR2 (germline): MNHEY, SVGEGT. The CDR3 covers 13 residues. The CDR3 nucleotides read TGTGCCAGCAGTTACGGGACAGCAATAAAACTGTTTTTT. Residues: CASSYGTAIKLFF.

In this sample, this clonotype turned up many times. CDR3 DNA sequence: TGTGCCAGCACCATCTCCGGGCCCACTAACGAGCAGTACTTC. As protein: CASTISGPTNEQYF. The chain uses TRBV28 and TRBJ2-7; D is unresolved. Germline CDR1 reads MDHEN; CDR2 reads SYDVKM. V was shortened by 7 bases and J by 5 bases, with 18 bases between the two germline ends. CDR3 length: 14 residues.

This clonotype was picked up a small number of times. A junction boundary mismatches the germline segment, possibly from a read error. This chain links TRBV28 with TRBJ2-7; D ambiguous. Germline lookup yields CDR1 MDHEN and CDR2 SYDVKM. The CDR3 contains 12 residues. In DNA form, the CDR3 reads TGTGCCAGCAGTTCACTTAGGGCAGCTTGGATCTTC. It is translated as CASSSLRAAWIF.

This clonotype was detected ten times or more. This chain links TRBV7-9 with TRBJ2-5, with D possibly TRBD1 on 5 matching bases. V dropped 6 bases and J dropped 1 base, with 12 bases sitting between them. The CDR3 is 14 residues long. Germline assignment: CDR1 SEHNR and CDR2 FQNEAQ (reference sequence). CDR3 nucleotides: TGTGCCAGCAGAAAACCAGGGCGCCAAGAGACCCAGTACTTC. Encoded protein: CASRKPGRQETQYF.

The rearrangement uses TRBV7-8 and TRBJ2-7, with 7 bases lining up with TRBD2. V was pared by 2 bases and J by 2 bases, with 6 bases of the junction left unmatched. Germline CDR1 reads SGHVS; CDR2 reads FQNEAQ. The CDR3 totals 15 residues. CDR3 nucleotide sequence: TGTGCCAGCAGCTTATCGGCGCGGGAGCCCTACGAGCAGTACGTC. This codes for CASSLSAREPYEQYV.